The sequence of this T cell receptor (beta chain) was determined in a study of HIV-infected children after antiretroviral therapy interruption. The treatment is: PENTA 11 planned treatment interruption arm or continuous ART arm. RNA-based 3' RACE libraries used unique molecular identifiers. TCRdb passed the 3' RACE reads through MiXCR, listing each CDR3 protein once. The table includes about 83,000 distinct CDR3 sequences, approximately 6.9% detected once. This clonotype was counted ten times or more. The source is a pool of human donors with HIV. The material sequenced was CD45RA+ CD4+ T cells from PBMCs, pooled from several time points, taken from a donor given antiretroviral therapy, either interrupted or continuous. Subset denoted: naive CD4+ CD45RA+ CD45RO- T cells.

The CDR3 protein is CASSLDDAQPQHF. The CDR3 DNA follows: TGTGCCAGCAGCTTAGATGATGCCCAGCCCCAGCATTTT. The chain recombines TRBV11-2 with TRBJ1-5; no definite D call. Trimming cost V 0 bases and J 7 bases, with 7 bases left between them. The length of the CDR3 is 13 residues. Germline CDR1 is SGHAT and CDR2 is FQNNGV.